This entry concerns a single T cell receptor beta chain. Assignment of participants to cohorts was predicated upon participant-reported clinical history. In the authors' workflow: Scientists estimated how many nucleated cells there were by amplifying reference gene primers. Assay: immunoSEQ multiplex PCR; the TCRdb copy retains only in-frame clones and omits some. V, J and clone size reflect that table, while D and trimming were determined from the DNA. This table has 110,000 to 150,000 clones, 70% to 85% appearing once. This entry belongs to a study of blood T cell repertoires in COVID-19. Study context: Spain, Italy and the United States supplied samples that represented acute and convalescent COVID-19.

The V end was cut by 5 bases, the J end by 4 bases, with 17 bases between. CDR1 and CDR2 from the germline V gene are MNHEY and SMNVEV (reference sequence). The CDR3 totals 15 residues. The rearrangement links TRBV27 to TRBJ2-5; perhaps TRBD2 as D (6 bases). The clonotype was recovered from a woman between 18 and 29 years old who had been exposed to COVID-19. The sample comprised PBMCs or T cells enriched from blood (not recorded which). The CDR3, as DNA: TGTGCCAGCAGTGCTTTCAGGGCCGGGGGAGAGACCCAGTACTTC. Its translation: CASSAFRAGGETQYF.